This T cell receptor (beta chain) emerged from a study of blood T cell repertoires in COVID-19. As for the study in general: Collection of acute and convalescent COVID-19 samples took place in the United States, Italy and Spain.

Assay: immunoSEQ multiplex PCR; the TCRdb copy retains only in-frame clones and omits some. The top ten clones hold over 4% of a sample with hundreds of thousands of clones, around nine tenths of them seen once. The V and J ends lost 2 bases and 4 bases respectively, with 12 bases between them. The CDR3 sequence is 14 residues long. Germline V CDR1 and CDR2: SGHAT, FQNNGV. Cohorts were assigned according to the clinical history that participants reported. V and J are TRBV11-2 and TRBJ2-7, with a tentative D call TRBD1 (6 bases). This TCR derives from a man between 60 and 75 years old who had recovered from COVID-19. The sequencing sample was made of PBMCs or T cells enriched from blood (not recorded which). CDR3 protein: CASSLLQGPYEQYF. The CDR3 nucleotides read TGTGCCAGCAGCTTATTGCAGGGGCCTTACGAGCAGTACTTC.